This T cell receptor beta chain was captured by sequencing in a study of T-cell reconstitution after alpha-beta-depleted transplantation in children. V trimming: 5 bases; J trimming: 5 bases; junction bases outside the gene matches: 4. CDR3 length equals 13 residues. CDR1 is DFQATT, CDR2 SNEGSKA, per germline (reference sequence). This clonotype was counted a few times. TCRbeta library construction was performed incorporating unique molecular identifiers. TCRdb independently ran MiXCR on the PCR reads; one entry per CDR3 protein. The top ten clones hold 3.5% to 4.5% of a sample with about 350,000 distinct CDR3 sequences, about an eighth of them seen once.

The sequence derives from a human donor who donated a stem cell graft to a child with Fanconi anemia. The specimen was PBMCs, collected from the stem cell graft. J is TRBJ2-5 and V is TRBV20-1; 11 bases agree with TRBD1. CDR3 sequence (DNA): TGCAGTGCTTCCGGGACAGGGGGGGAGACCCAGTACTTC. This encodes CSASGTGGETQYF.